These 30 T cell receptor beta chains came from one sample sequenced in a study of CD8 T cells in ankylosing spondylitis. TCRdb recomputed calls from the 5' RACE reads with MiXCR, one row per CDR3 protein. Of under 150,000 distinct CDR3 sequences detected, around 9% appear once; the ten largest clones hold roughly 3.3%. Sequences were obtained from blood, either unsorted or a sorted T cell fraction (not recorded which). Receptors originate from a male donor with ankylosing spondylitis or in good health (not recorded which).

The sample holds many counts of this clonotype. The chain has TRBV4-3 and TRBJ1-2, with D unresolved. V dropped 1 base and J dropped 0 bases, with 15 bases sitting between them. The length of the CDR3 is 17 residues. The germline V gene has CDR1 LGHNA and CDR2 YSLEER. The CDR3 DNA follows: TGCGCCAGCAGCCAAGTCTCCCTGCGATTTACTAACTATGGCTACACCTTC. Protein: CASSQVSLRFTNYGYTF.

Comment on this clonotype: A much larger clone lies one base from this, so it may be a read error. The chain has TRBV20-1 and TRBJ2-3, with D possibly being TRBD1 or TRBD2 (6 bases each). Per germline, CDR1 DFQATT and CDR2 SNEGSKA (reference sequence). The length of the CDR3 is 16 residues. The CDR3 sequence is CCAIIPPGASTDTQYF. Written as DNA, the CDR3 is TGCTGTGCTATCATACCACCGGGGGCTAGCACAGATACGCAGTATTTT.

CDR3 sequence reads: CASSLVAFGQRFSGNTIYF. The CDR3 region has the DNA TGTGCCAGCAGCTTGGTCGCCTTCGGGCAGCGATTCTCTGGAAACACCATATATTTT. V is TRBV11-2 and J is TRBJ1-3; D not resolved. V dropped 3 bases and J dropped 0 bases, with 21 bases sitting between them. This CDR3 contains 19 residues. Germline-derived CDR1 and CDR2 are SGHAT and FQNNGV.

The V call is TRBV5-6, the J call TRBJ2-3, with 11 bases identical to TRBD2. The CDR3 consists of 16 residues. The junction had 6 bases not matched to a gene; V was cut back by 4 bases and J by 2 bases. CDR1 is SGHDT, CDR2 YYEEEE, per germline. The CDR3 loop reads CASSLRTSGYTDTQYF. CDR3 sequence (DNA): TGTGCCAGCAGCCTCCGGACTAGCGGGTACACAGATACGCAGTATTTT.

This clonotype was seen ten or more times. The J gene is TRBJ1-5, the V gene TRBV20-1, with D possibly matching TRBD1 (5 bases). CDR1 is DFQATT, CDR2 SNEGSKA, per germline (reference sequence). The CDR3 totals 14 residues. V was cut by 3 bases and J by 3 bases, with 12 bases left in between. DNA of the CDR3: TGCAGTGCTAGGTTCAGGGAGTACAATCAGCCCCAGCATTTT. Residues: CSARFREYNQPQHF.

This clonotype showed up many times. The chain carries TRBV20-1 and TRBJ2-3; tentatively, D is TRBD2 (5 bases). CDR1 is DFQATT and CDR2 is SNEGSKA in the germline V gene (reference sequence). CDR3 length: 12 residues. V lost 7 bases and J lost 2, with 10 bases in between. CDR3 in amino acids: CSVGIDTDTQYF. The CDR3 DNA follows: TGCAGTGTCGGGATAGACACAGATACGCAGTATTTT.

This chain links TRBV6-2 or TRBV6-3 with TRBJ2-1, with 8 bases matching TRBD1. The CDR3 totals 18 residues. Trimming took 3 bases from V and 4 from J; bases not matched to a gene: 14. Germline loops: CDR1 MNHEY, CDR2 SVGEGT. DNA of the CDR3: TGTGCCAGCAGTTATCCGAGGGGGCAGGGGGCGACATACAATGAGCAGTTCTTC. Its protein is CASSYPRGQGATYNEQFF.

The DNA of the CDR3 is TGCAGTGCTGAGGGCCTTGGCCGCACAGATACGCAGTATTTT. Translated, it gives CSAEGLGRTDTQYF. This sequence joins TRBV20-1 and TRBJ2-3, with a tentative D call TRBD2 (5 bases). V lost 5 bases, J lost 1 base, and 13 bases lay in between. CDR1 DFQATT and CDR2 SNEGSKA come from the germline V gene (reference sequence). The CDR3 loop spans 14 amino acids.

This clonotype was observed at least ten times. The chain couples TRBV28 to TRBJ1-6; D is uncertain. The V and J ends lost 6 bases and 9 bases respectively, with 12 bases between them. This CDR3 contains 13 residues. Germline CDR1 reads MDHEN; CDR2 reads SYDVKM. The CDR3 protein is CASRPTRLSPLHF. The CDR3 bases are TGTGCCAGCAGACCTACGCGGCTTTCACCCCTCCACTTT.

The chain joins TRBV4-3 to TRBJ2-1; D is perhaps TRBD2 (5 bases). CDR1 LGHNA and CDR2 YSLEER come from the germline V gene. CDR3 length: 15 amino acids. The V end was cut by 5 bases, the J end by 6 bases, with 17 bases between. In DNA form, the CDR3 reads TGCGCCAGCAGCTTGGGCTCGATAGGGAGCAATGAGCAGTTCTTC. Translated, it gives CASSLGSIGSNEQFF.

This clonotype was detected many times. The genes are TRBV12-3 or TRBV12-4 and TRBJ2-7, with a tentative D call TRBD2 (5 bases). The CDR3 runs 14 residues. Trimming took 3 bases from V and 3 from J, leaving 12 bases between them. The CDR3 sequence is CASSFEGVGYEQYF. The DNA of the CDR3 is TGTGCCAGCAGTTTCGAGGGCGTGGGCTACGAGCAGTACTTC.

This clonotype was seen at least ten times. This chain joins TRBV12-3 or TRBV12-4 and TRBJ1-4, with no clear D. The CDR3 has 13 amino acids. Trimming left V 3 bases short and J 8 bases short, with 10 bases between. The CDR3 nucleotides read TGTGCCAGCAGTTTCGGAGGGCCCGAAAAACTGTTTTTT. Its translation: CASSFGGPEKLFF.

The chain links TRBV6-2 or TRBV6-3 to TRBJ2-1; a possible D gene is TRBD2 (6 bases). V was clipped by 5 bases and J by 10 bases, with 24 bases between them. This CDR3 spans 16 amino acids. Germline V CDR1 and CDR2: MNHEY, SVGEGT. The CDR3: CASSTWDFRSLGEQFF. CDR3 DNA sequence: TGTGCCAGCAGTACATGGGACTTTAGAAGTCTTGGGGAGCAGTTCTTC.

This clonotype was seen repeatedly, ten times or more. The V gene is TRBV15, the J gene TRBJ2-7; D not certain. V was pared by 1 base and J by 1 base, with 5 bases between. The CDR3 length is 13 residues. Germline loops: CDR1 LNHNV, CDR2 YYDKDF (reference sequence). CDR3 bases: TGTGCCACCAGCAGAGGTCGATCCTACGAGCAGTACTTC. This encodes CATSRGRSYEQYF. Drawing the rest from reference TRBV15 and TRBJ2-7, the complete variable domain is DAMVIQNPRYQVTQFGKPVTLSCSQTLNHNVMYWYQQKSSQAPKLLFHYYDKDFNNEADTPDNFQSRRPNTSFCFLDIRSPGLGDTAMYLCATSRGRSYEQYFGPGTRLTVT.

The chain employs TRBV20-1 and TRBJ1-5, with 9 bases aligning to TRBD1. This CDR3 region has 14 residues. In germline, CDR1 is DFQATT, CDR2 SNEGSKA (reference sequence). V shed 3 bases and J 4 bases; nucleotides not matched to a gene: 4. As DNA, the CDR3 is TGCAGTGCTAGCGGGACAGGGCTGAATCAGCCCCAGCATTTT. As protein: CSASGTGLNQPQHF.

The V gene is TRBV4-3, the J gene TRBJ2-5; D uncertain. V gave up 3 bases and J gave up 1 base, with 12 bases separating them. Germline assignment: CDR1 LGHNA and CDR2 YSLEER. The CDR3 totals 15 residues. The CDR3 nucleotides read TGCGCCAGCAGCCAGGAAGGAACCTTCCAAGAGACCCAGTACTTC. It specifies CASSQEGTFQETQYF.

This clonotype was counted many times. This chain uses TRBV20-1 with TRBJ1-2; the match to TRBD1 covers 7 bases. There are 13 residues in the CDR3. V lost 2 bases, J lost 4 bases, and 4 bases stayed unmatched. The germline gives CDR1 DFQATT, CDR2 SNEGSKA (reference sequence). The CDR3 sequence: CSARTGTVYGYTF. As DNA, the CDR3 is TGCAGTGCTAGAACAGGGACAGTCTATGGCTACACCTTC.

This clonotype turned up a few times. The chain uses TRBV18 and TRBJ1-1; D possibly corresponds to TRBD1 (6 bases). CDR1 KGHSH and CDR2 LQKENI come from the germline V gene. The CDR3 consists of 14 residues. Trimming pared 3 bases from V and 1 base from J, leaving 9 bases between. The CDR3 region is CASSPSGANTEAFF. CDR3 DNA sequence: TGTGCCAGCTCACCGTCGGGGGCGAACACTGAAGCTTTCTTT.

In its sample, this clonotype was seen many times. The chain joins TRBV6-2 or TRBV6-3 to TRBJ2-1; TRBD2 is a possible D gene (6 bases). The ends were cut back, 8 bases at V and 0 bases at J, with 8 bases in the middle. The CDR3 is made up of 13 amino acids. Germline-derived CDR1 and CDR2 are MNHEY and SVGEGT. The CDR3 reads CASGRSSYNEQFF. In DNA, the CDR3 is TGTGCCAGCGGGAGGAGCTCCTACAATGAGCAGTTCTTC.

The sample holds many counts of this clonotype. The chain links TRBV20-1 to TRBJ2-3, with 11 bases lining up with TRBD2. This CDR3 is 16 amino acids long. Germline V gene lookup returns CDR1 DFQATT and CDR2 SNEGSKA (reference sequence). The trim removed 7 bases at V and 2 bases at J, leaving 11 bases unmatched. The CDR3: CSVQRPSGRYTDTQYF. The CDR3 nucleotides are TGCAGTGTACAACGGCCTAGCGGGAGGTACACAGATACGCAGTATTTT.

The chain has TRBV20-1 and TRBJ2-7; 11 bases line up with TRBD2. The CDR3 runs to 14 residues. V lost 4 bases to trimming and J lost 3 bases; unmatched junction nucleotides: 5. Germline assignment: CDR1 DFQATT and CDR2 SNEGSKA (reference sequence). The CDR3 region has the DNA TGCAGTGCTACCCTAGCGGGAGGTCTCTACGAGCAGTACTTC. It specifies CSATLAGGLYEQYF.

The table lists this clonotype with many counts. The chain recombines TRBV9 with TRBJ2-1, with 11 nucleotides matching TRBD2. The V gene end was trimmed by 0 bases and the J gene end by 6 bases; junction bases not matched to a gene: 5. The CDR3 length is 16 residues. Germline loops: CDR1 SGDLS, CDR2 YYNGEE. The CDR3 is CASSVESSGRRNEQFF. In DNA form, the CDR3 reads TGTGCCAGCAGCGTAGAGTCTAGCGGGAGGCGCAATGAGCAGTTCTTC.

This clonotype was observed at least ten times. The rearrangement links TRBV27 to TRBJ1-4; weak D call: TRBD1 (5 bases). The CDR3 runs to 17 residues. Germline CDR1 is MNHEY and CDR2 is SMNVEV (reference sequence). The ends were cut back, 0 bases at V and 6 bases at J, with 17 bases in the middle. The CDR3, as DNA: TGTGCCAGCAGTTTATCACCTCTAGGGGTGAGGTATGAAAAACTGTTTTTT. Its translation is CASSLSPLGVRYEKLFF.

At least ten counts were recorded for this clonotype. The J gene is TRBJ1-3, the V gene TRBV5-1; no firm D call. Per germline, CDR1 SGHRS and CDR2 YFSETQ. The CDR3 has 14 residues. The V gene lost 0 bases and the J gene lost 4 bases, with 8 bases spanning the gap. CDR3 loop: CASSLVGSGNTIYF. The CDR3 region has the DNA TGCGCCAGCAGCTTGGTGGGTTCGGGAAACACCATATATTTT.

There are many counts of this clonotype. The chain has TRBV18 and TRBJ2-7; no clear D gene. Germline V gives CDR1 KGHSH, CDR2 LQKENI. This CDR3 spans 14 amino acids. Trimming stripped 2 bases from V and 2 bases from J, with 10 bases between. CDR3 sequence (DNA): TGTGCCAGCTCACCAAACAACAACCCCTACGAGCAGTACTTC. This gives the protein CASSPNNNPYEQYF.

About this clonotype itself: The junction differs from germline at one of its ends, possibly a read error. The chain couples TRBV7-9 to TRBJ2-5, with D tentatively TRBD1 or TRBD2 (5 bases each). CDR1 and CDR2 (germline): SEHNR, FQNEAQ (reference sequence). CDR3 length equals 16 residues. The CDR3 sequence is CASSLLDTGLQETQNF. The CDR3, as DNA: TGTGCCAGCAGCTTATTGGACACGGGGTTGCAAGAGACCCAGAACTTC.

This clonotype was counted many times. This chain joins TRBV4-1 and TRBJ1-4; the D is unclear. This CDR3 has 20 residues. V was shortened by 0 bases and J by 0 bases, with 20 bases between the two germline ends. From germline, CDR1 is MGHRA and CDR2 YSYEKL. DNA for the CDR3: TGCGCCAGCAGCCAAGAAGGGTTTCGTCGGAGGGTTTCAACTAATGAAAAACTGTTTTTT. Its translation: CASSQEGFRRRVSTNEKLFF.

This clonotype was seen only a few times. The chain carries TRBV11-1 and TRBJ2-7; TRBD2 might be the D (5 bases). V lost 4 bases and J lost 7, with 29 bases in between. The CDR3 length is 18 residues. The germline V gene encodes CDR1 SGHAT and CDR2 FQDESV (reference sequence). The CDR3, as DNA: TGTGCCAGCAGCTCCCACGAGACCAGCTGGACTCCCCCTACGGAGCAGTACTTC. As protein: CASSSHETSWTPPTEQYF.

The sample holds many counts of this clonotype. The J gene is TRBJ2-5, the V gene TRBV7-9, with TRBD2 matching 9 bases. V lost 5 bases, J lost 0 bases, and 7 bases stayed unmatched. This CDR3 contains 16 residues. Germline V gene data show CDR1 as SEHNR and CDR2 as FQNEAQ (reference sequence). The CDR3, as DNA: TGTGCCAGCAGCGATGCACTAGCGGGCAACCAAGAGACCCAGTACTTC. This translates into CASSDALAGNQETQYF.

This clonotype has a count of ten or more. V is TRBV7-9 and J is TRBJ1-2, with 7 bases fitting TRBD1. After removal of 1 base from V and 7 bases from J, the junction contained 9 bases not matched to a gene. The CDR3 is 15 residues long. From germline, CDR1 is SEHNR and CDR2 FQNEAQ (reference sequence). The DNA for the CDR3 is TGTGCCAGCAGCTTAGTAGGGGGCGCGGACGGTGGCTACACCTTC. Its protein product is CASSLVGGADGGYTF.